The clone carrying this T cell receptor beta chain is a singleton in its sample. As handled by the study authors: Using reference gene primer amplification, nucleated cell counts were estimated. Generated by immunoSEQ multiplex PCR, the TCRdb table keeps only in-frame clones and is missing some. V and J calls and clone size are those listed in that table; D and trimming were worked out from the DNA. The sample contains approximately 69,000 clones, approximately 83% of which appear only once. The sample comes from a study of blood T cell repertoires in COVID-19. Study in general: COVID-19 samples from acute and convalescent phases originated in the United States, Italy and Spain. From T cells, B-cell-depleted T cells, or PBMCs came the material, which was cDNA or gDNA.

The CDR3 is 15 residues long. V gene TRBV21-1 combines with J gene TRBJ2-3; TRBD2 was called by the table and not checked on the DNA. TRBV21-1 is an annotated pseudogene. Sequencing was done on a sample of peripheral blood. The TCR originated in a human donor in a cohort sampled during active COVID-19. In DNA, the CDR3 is TGTGCCAGCGGGGAGCGGGGGGGACGTTCCGATACGCAGTATTTT. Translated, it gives CASGERGGRSDTQYF.